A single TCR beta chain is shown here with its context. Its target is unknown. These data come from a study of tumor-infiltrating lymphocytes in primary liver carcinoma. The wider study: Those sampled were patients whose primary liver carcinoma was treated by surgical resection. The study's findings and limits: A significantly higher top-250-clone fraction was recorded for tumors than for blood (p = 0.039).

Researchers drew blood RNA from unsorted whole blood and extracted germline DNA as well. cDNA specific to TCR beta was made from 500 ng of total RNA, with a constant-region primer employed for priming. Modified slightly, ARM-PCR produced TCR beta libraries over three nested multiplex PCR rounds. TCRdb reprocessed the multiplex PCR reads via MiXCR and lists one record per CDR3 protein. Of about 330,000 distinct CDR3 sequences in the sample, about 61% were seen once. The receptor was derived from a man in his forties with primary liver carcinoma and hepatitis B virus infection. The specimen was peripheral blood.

The CDR3 is CANSLGTGANTGELFF. As DNA, the CDR3 is TGTGCCAATAGTTTGGGGACAGGGGCGAACACCGGGGAGCTGTTTTTT. This chain links TRBV12-3 or TRBV12-4 with TRBJ2-2, with 10 nucleotides matching TRBD1. The V segment lost 10 bases and the J segment 0 bases; nucleotides outside the gene matches: 8. This CDR3 comprises 16 residues.